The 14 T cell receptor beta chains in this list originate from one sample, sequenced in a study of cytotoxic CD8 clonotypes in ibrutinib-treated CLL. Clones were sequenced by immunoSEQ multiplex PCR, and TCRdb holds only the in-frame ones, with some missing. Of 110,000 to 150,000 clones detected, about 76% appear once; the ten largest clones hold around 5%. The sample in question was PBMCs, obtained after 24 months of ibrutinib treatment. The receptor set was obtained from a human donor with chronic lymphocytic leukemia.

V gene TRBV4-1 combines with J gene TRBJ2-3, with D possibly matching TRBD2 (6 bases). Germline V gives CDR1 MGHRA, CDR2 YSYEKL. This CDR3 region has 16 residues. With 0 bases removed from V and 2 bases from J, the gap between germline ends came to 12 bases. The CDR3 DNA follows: TGCGCCAGCAGCCAAGATCGCGGGGCCAACACAGATACGCAGTATTTT. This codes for CASSQDRGANTDTQYF.

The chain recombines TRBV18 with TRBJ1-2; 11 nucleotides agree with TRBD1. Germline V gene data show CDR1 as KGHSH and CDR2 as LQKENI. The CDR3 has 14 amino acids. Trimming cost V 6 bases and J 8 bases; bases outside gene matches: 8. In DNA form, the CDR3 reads TGTGCCAGCTCCCCCGGACAGGGGGCGGGAGGCTACACCTTC. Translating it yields CASSPGQGAGGYTF.

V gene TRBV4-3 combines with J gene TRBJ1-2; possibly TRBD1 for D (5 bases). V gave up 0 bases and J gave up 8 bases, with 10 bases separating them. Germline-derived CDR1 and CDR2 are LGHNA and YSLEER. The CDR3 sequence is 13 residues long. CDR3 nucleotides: TGCGCCAGCAGCCAAGATTGGGGGAGAGGCTACACCTTC. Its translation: CASSQDWGRGYTF.

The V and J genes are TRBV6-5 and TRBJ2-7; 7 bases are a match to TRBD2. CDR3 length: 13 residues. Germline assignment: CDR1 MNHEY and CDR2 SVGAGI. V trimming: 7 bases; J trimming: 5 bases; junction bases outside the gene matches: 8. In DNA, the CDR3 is TGTGCCAGCACCAGAACGGGGGGTGACGAGCAGTACTTC. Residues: CASTRTGGDEQYF.

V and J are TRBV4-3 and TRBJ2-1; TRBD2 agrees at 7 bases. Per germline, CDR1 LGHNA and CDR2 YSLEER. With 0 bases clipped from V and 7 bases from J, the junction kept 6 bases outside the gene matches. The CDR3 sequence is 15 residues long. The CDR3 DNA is TGCGCCAGCAGCCAAGATGGGGGAGCGGGGAATGAGCAGTTCTTC. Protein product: CASSQDGGAGNEQFF.

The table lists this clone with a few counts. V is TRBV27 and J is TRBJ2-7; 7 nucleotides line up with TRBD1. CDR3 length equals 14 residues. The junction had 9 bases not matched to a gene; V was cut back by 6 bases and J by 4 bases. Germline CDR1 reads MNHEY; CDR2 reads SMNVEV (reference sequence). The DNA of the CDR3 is TGTGCCAGCAGACTACAAACAGGGGAGTACGAGCAGTACTTC. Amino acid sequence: CASRLQTGEYEQYF.

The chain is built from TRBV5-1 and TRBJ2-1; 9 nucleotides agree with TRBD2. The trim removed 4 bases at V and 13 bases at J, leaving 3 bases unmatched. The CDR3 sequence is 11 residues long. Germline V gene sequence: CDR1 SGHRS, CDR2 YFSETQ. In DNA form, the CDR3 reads TGCGCCAGCAGCCAGGGACTAGCTCAGTTCTTC. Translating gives CASSQGLAQFF.

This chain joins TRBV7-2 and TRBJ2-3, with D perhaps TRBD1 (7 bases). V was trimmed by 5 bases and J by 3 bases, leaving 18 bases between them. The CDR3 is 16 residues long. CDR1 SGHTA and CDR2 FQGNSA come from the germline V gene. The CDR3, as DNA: TGTGCCAGCAGCAAGGGGGCGGGACTCGGGACAGATACGCAGTATTTT. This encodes CASSKGAGLGTDTQYF. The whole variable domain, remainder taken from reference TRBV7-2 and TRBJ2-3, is GAGVSQSPSNKVTEKGKDVELRCDPISGHTALYWYRQSLGQGLEFLIYFQGNSAPDKSGLPSDRFSAERTGGSVSTLTIQRTQQEDSAVYLCASSKGAGLGTDTQYFGPGTRLTVL.

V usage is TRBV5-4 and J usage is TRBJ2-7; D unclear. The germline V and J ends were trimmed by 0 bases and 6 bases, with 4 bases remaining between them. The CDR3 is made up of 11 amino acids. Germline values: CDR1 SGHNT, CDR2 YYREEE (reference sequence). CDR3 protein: CASSLGFEQYF. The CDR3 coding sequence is TGTGCCAGCAGCTTGGGGTTCGAGCAGTACTTC.

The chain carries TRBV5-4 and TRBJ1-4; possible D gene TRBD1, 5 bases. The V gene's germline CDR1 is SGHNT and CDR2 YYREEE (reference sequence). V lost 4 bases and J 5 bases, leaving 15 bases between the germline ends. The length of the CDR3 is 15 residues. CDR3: CASSDARVGNEKLFF. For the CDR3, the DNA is TGTGCCAGCAGCGACGCCAGGGTCGGAAATGAAAAACTGTTTTTT.

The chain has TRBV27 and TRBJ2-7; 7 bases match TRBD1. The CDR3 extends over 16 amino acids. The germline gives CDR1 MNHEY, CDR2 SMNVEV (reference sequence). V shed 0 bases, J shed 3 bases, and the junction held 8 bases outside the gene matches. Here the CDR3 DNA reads TGTGCCAGCAGTTTATCCCCCGGGACAGCGGACTACGAGCAGTACTTC. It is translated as CASSLSPGTADYEQYF.

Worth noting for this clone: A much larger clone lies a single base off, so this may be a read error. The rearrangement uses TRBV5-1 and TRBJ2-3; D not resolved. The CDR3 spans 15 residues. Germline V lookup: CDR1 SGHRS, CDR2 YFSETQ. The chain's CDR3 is CASSLAYQSIDTQYF. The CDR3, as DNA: TGCGCCAGCAGCTTGGCCTACCAAAGCATAGATACGCAGTATTTT.

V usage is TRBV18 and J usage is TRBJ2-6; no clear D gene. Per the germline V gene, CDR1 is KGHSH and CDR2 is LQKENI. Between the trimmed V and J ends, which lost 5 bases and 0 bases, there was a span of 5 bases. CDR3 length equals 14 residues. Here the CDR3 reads CASSTDSGANVLTF. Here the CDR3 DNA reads TGTGCCAGCTCAACGGACTCTGGGGCCAACGTCCTGACTTTC.

CDR3 loop: CASSLGTSGNNEQFF. CDR3 DNA: TGTGCCAGCAGCTTGGGGACTAGCGGTAACAATGAGCAGTTCTTC. This chain links TRBV7-9 with TRBJ2-1; 11 bases line up with TRBD2. The CDR3 contains 15 residues. Germline V gives CDR1 SEHNR, CDR2 FQNEAQ (reference sequence). Unmatched junction bases numbered 3, after V lost 3 bases and J lost 5 bases.